These T cell receptor beta chains were read from a single sample in a study of T-cell memory formation after mild COVID-19. TCRdb reprocessed the 5' RACE reads with MiXCR, giving one entry per CDR3 protein. The table includes some 350,000 distinct CDR3 sequences, roughly 13% detected once. Sequencing was carried out using PBMCs or a T cell subset sorted from them (not recorded which). The receptors derive from a man aged 18 to 30 who had mild COVID-19 (a few samples of this study predate the infection). Cell type and time point are not known. Both conserved end residues are trimmed from each CDR3.

v_gene: TRBV6-1
j_gene: TRBJ2-3
CDR3aa: ASSERVGDTDTQY

v_gene: TRBV7-3
j_gene: TRBJ2-2
CDR3aa: ASSLSGGAAGELF

v_gene: TRBV12-3/TRBV12-4
j_gene: TRBJ2-2
CDR3aa: ASSLPPGLTGELF

v_gene: TRBV29-1
j_gene: TRBJ1-1
CDR3aa: SVGQKLNTEAF

v_gene: TRBV12-2
j_gene: TRBJ2-1
CDR3aa: ASRLARSGERGSNNEQF

v_gene: TRBV9
j_gene: TRBJ1-1
CDR3aa: ASSPSAGQNTEAF

v_gene: TRBV9
j_gene: TRBJ2-5
CDR3aa: ASSDGTRRETQY

v_gene: TRBV4-3
j_gene: TRBJ1-3
CDR3aa: ASSQGHSGNTIY

v_gene: TRBV20-1
j_gene: TRBJ1-2
CDR3aa: SAWGYGYT

v_gene: TRBV30
j_gene: TRBJ1-3
CDR3aa: ARRSVGNTIY

v_gene: TRBV5-6
j_gene: TRBJ2-4
CDR3aa: ASSLEGTAKNIQY

v_gene: TRBV7-2
j_gene: TRBJ2-3
CDR3aa: ASSLGPGQGADTQY

v_gene: TRBV7-2
j_gene: TRBJ1-2
CDR3aa: ASSLPGDLLHP

v_gene: TRBV5-1
j_gene: TRBJ1-3
CDR3aa: ASSLVARSGNTIY

v_gene: TRBV6-5
j_gene: TRBJ2-3
CDR3aa: ASSAYSGVTDTQY

v_gene: TRBV7-3
j_gene: TRBJ2-3
CDR3aa: ASSLKTPTMAGGRLHRADTQY

v_gene: TRBV6-2/TRBV6-3
j_gene: TRBJ2-1
CDR3aa: ASSYGARSYNEQF

v_gene: TRBV10-3
j_gene: TRBJ1-2
CDR3aa: AISESRLGALNGYT